Listed below are T cell receptor beta chains from one sample, sequenced in a study of T cells after yellow fever vaccination. MiXCR, run by TCRdb on the 5' RACE reads, gives a single entry per CDR3 protein. The table has around 350,000 distinct CDR3 sequences, 6.2% seen once. The sample was PBMCs, taken 5 days after the yellow fever booster vaccination. The receptors come from a man aged 25-45 years who received the YFV17D yellow fever vaccine. Both conserved end residues are trimmed from each CDR3. Where a row states a size, it is once, few, many or the class of an expanded clone; other rows omit it.

TRBV7-9	TRBJ2-7	few	12	ASSGRQGAYEQY
TRBV7-2	TRBJ1-2	few	11	ASTGTGAYGYT
TRBV7-2	TRBJ2-4	few	15	ASSFGFAGLAKNIQY
TRBV6-2/TRBV6-3	TRBJ2-7	many	10	ASSSAFYEQY
TRBV18	TRBJ1-5	many	14	ASSPDEGYSNQPQH
TRBV9	TRBJ2-1	-	15	ASSVGHPGSSYNEQF
TRBV7-2	TRBJ2-7	-	10	ASSWSGYEQY
TRBV6-1	TRBJ2-1	-	16	ASAGTTRGGSSYNEQF
TRBV4-3	TRBJ2-3	few	13	ASSQDPASTDTQY
TRBV5-6	TRBJ2-5	many	13	ASSNKPTNQETQY
TRBV28	TRBJ2-7	few	12	ASSRGGTGYEQY
TRBV5-6	TRBJ2-7	many	11	ASSLSLAYEQY
TRBV29-1	TRBJ1-4	-	12	SVVEGQRFGKLF
TRBV12-3/TRBV12-4	TRBJ2-7	few	12	ASRAQGGTYEQY
TRBV10-3	TRBJ2-3	-	11	ATRDRGTDTQY
TRBV7-2	TRBJ2-3	many	12	ASSLAARTDTQY
TRBV7-2	TRBJ2-5	-	12	ASSRLAGVETQY
TRBV5-4	TRBJ2-1	few	11	ASSSEPGREQF
TRBV2	TRBJ2-2	many	12	ASRPLALAGELF
TRBV7-9	TRBJ2-7	few	12	ASSPPPTANEQY
TRBV2	TRBJ2-1	few	15	ASSERPGTSVNNEQF
TRBV15	TRBJ1-1	many	12	ATSRKGQNTEAF
TRBV12-3/TRBV12-4	TRBJ1-5	-	14	ASSLSLGGPGQPQH
TRBV15	TRBJ2-7	few	14	ATSRDLGTGTYEQY
TRBV23-1	TRBJ2-1	many	9	ASSQFRERF
TRBV7-6	TRBJ2-3	few	13	ASSDTSGRRDTQY
TRBV28	TRBJ2-2	many	13	ASSTSRDTTGELF
TRBV10-3	TRBJ2-1	-	13	AISDTGNRANEQF
TRBV10-3	TRBJ2-3	many	13	AISAGASGTDTQY
TRBV28	TRBJ2-7	many	11	ASSSDFPYEQY
TRBV20-1	TRBJ1-6	few	12	SARTETDNSPLH
TRBV30	TRBJ2-2	few	14	AWSVGPGGKAGELF
TRBV7-6	TRBJ2-5	few	13	ASSLFAGEEETQY
TRBV5-6	TRBJ2-7	few	12	ASSLSGRGYEQY
TRBV28	TRBJ1-4	-	13	ASSPGPPAREKLF
TRBV3-1	TRBJ2-5	few	12	ASSQEVGRETQY
TRBV7-2	TRBJ2-4	few	11	ASSLGSENIQY
TRBV25-1	TRBJ2-1	-	15	ASSPLTGLGSYNEQF
TRBV29-1	TRBJ2-1	many	11	SVEGGEGNEQF
TRBV25-1	TRBJ2-7	-	8	ASSRFEQY
TRBV20-1	TRBJ2-5	-	12	SAIYNRFQETQY
TRBV7-2	TRBJ2-3	few	13	ASRPSGRSTDTQY